This T cell receptor beta chain was recovered during a study of T cells after yellow fever vaccination. Across the study: Where fractions had low cell numbers, libraries were prepared from them with the SMART-Seq v4 Ultra Low Input RNA kit.

Broader study findings: Clones from primary vaccination mostly reappeared after the booster (roughly 97% CD4, less than 90% CD8).

Via MiXCR, TCRdb re-called the 5' RACE reads, giving one row per CDR3 protein. The sample shows around 350,000 distinct CDR3 sequences, around 6.4% of them seen only once. This clonotype has more than one count but fewer than ten. The target antigen is unknown. CDR3 length equals 14 residues. Germline values: CDR1 DFQATT, CDR2 SNEGSKA (reference sequence). V shed 5 bases, J shed 5 bases, and the junction held 12 bases outside the gene matches. This specimen was PBMCs, taken 5 days after the yellow fever booster vaccination. This rearrangement joins TRBV20-1 to TRBJ2-7; 7 bases are shared with TRBD2. The source of this sequence is a man aged 25-45 years who received the YFV17D yellow fever vaccine. Here the CDR3 DNA reads TGCAGTGCTCCTCGCGGCGGGAGAGGGGACGAGCAGTACTTC. Translation: CSAPRGGRGDEQYF.